Listed below are T cell receptor beta chains from one sample, sequenced in a study of blood T cells in healthy people across ages. TCRdb reprocessed the 5' RACE reads with MiXCR, giving one entry per CDR3 protein. The data show hundreds of thousands of distinct CDR3 sequences, 20% to 30% seen once. These data were likewise used in another study, on T cells of mothers and their children.

The sample consisted of blood. These receptors came from a boy aged 5 to 17 in good health. Both conserved end residues are part of each CDR3. The D gene is left open where the match is weak. Part of the rows lack a size; the others show once, few, many or a class for expanded clones.

V,size,D,J,CDR3,DNA
TRBV6-5,.,TRBD1,TRBJ1-2,CASTPDRAGYTF,TGTGCCAGCACTCCCGACAGGGCTGGCTACACCTTC
TRBV29-1,few,.,TRBJ1-2,CSVGPRGDVDGYTF,TGCAGCGTTGGGCCAAGGGGGGACGTAGATGGCTACACCTTC
TRBV11-2,few,TRBD2,TRBJ2-1,CASRRAGGHEQFF,TGTGCCAGCAGACGCGCGGGGGGGCATGAGCAGTTCTTC
TRBV6-5,.,.,TRBJ2-5,CASTMQEEWRETQYF,TGTGCCAGCACCATGCAGGAGGAGTGGCGAGAGACCCAGTACTTC
TRBV20-1,.,.,TRBJ2-7,CSARELGMDYGQYF,TGCAGTGCTAGAGAACTAGGGATGGACTACGGGCAGTACTTC
TRBV10-1,.,.,TRBJ2-1,CASSSFSGTYNEQFF,TGCGCCAGCAGTTCTTTTAGCGGAACCTACAATGAGCAGTTCTTC
TRBV28,.,.,TRBJ1-3,CASSPIPRTTGNTIYF,TGTGCCAGCAGCCCGATCCCCCGGACAACTGGAAACACCATATATTTT
TRBV20-1,few,TRBD2,TRBJ2-5,CSARVIAGAPQETQYF,TGCAGTGCTAGAGTGATAGCGGGAGCCCCACAAGAGACCCAGTACTTC
TRBV6-1,.,.,TRBJ2-1,CASSARDSSWDEQFF,TGTGCCAGCAGTGCGAGGGACTCCTCCTGGGATGAGCAGTTCTTC
TRBV5-1,few,.,TRBJ1-1,CASSLYAGNTEAFF,TGCGCCAGCAGCTTGTATGCAGGGAACACTGAAGCTTTCTTT
TRBV3-1,few,.,TRBJ2-4,CASSPSVAKNIQYF,TGTGCCAGCAGTCCCTCGGTGGCCAAAAACATTCAGTACTTC
TRBV5-1,.,.,TRBJ1-1,CASSLKDNTEAFF,TGCGCCAGCAGCTTAAAGGATAACACTGAAGCTTTCTTT
TRBV9,few,.,TRBJ1-1,CASSVGPQNMNTEAFF,TGTGCCAGCAGCGTAGGTCCTCAGAACATGAACACTGAAGCTTTCTTT
TRBV7-9,.,.,TRBJ1-4,CASSSLPLAGLFF,TGTGCCAGCAGCTCACTACCCCTGGCTGGACTGTTTTTT
TRBV7-2,few,TRBD1,TRBJ1-4,CACSWTGGSEKLFF,TGTGCCTGCAGCTGGACAGGGGGAAGTGAAAAACTGTTTTTT
TRBV5-1,.,TRBD2,TRBJ2-7,CASSLAPSGRESEQYF,TGCGCCAGCAGCTTGGCCCCTAGCGGGAGAGAATCCGAGCAGTACTTC
TRBV7-2,.,TRBD1,TRBJ2-3,CASSLILGLGGSGGTDTQYF,TGTGCCAGCAGCCTTATTTTGGGATTAGGTGGCTCAGGGGGTACAGATACGCAGTATTTT
TRBV18,few,.,TRBJ2-1,CASSPTAVNEQFF,TGTGCCAGCTCACCTACAGCGGTAAATGAGCAGTTCTTC
TRBV10-3,.,TRBD1,TRBJ2-1,CALRPGTGNNEQFF,TGTGCCTTGAGACCCGGGACAGGGAACAATGAGCAGTTCTTC
TRBV7-3,.,TRBD2,TRBJ2-7,CASSLTGTSEYEQYF,TGTGCCAGCAGCTTAACCGGGACTAGCGAGTACGAGCAGTACTTC
TRBV29-1,.,.,TRBJ2-5,CSAQGGPYEQCF,TGCAGCGCTCAGGGGGGCCCCTACGAGCAGTGCTTC
TRBV2,few,.,TRBJ2-5,CASSEFVASQETQYF,TGTGCCAGCAGTGAATTTGTTGCCAGCCAAGAGACCCAGTACTTC
TRBV5-5,few,TRBD1,TRBJ1-5,CASSSQGGIQPQHF,TGTGCCAGCAGCTCACAGGGGGGAATTCAGCCCCAGCATTTT
TRBV13,.,.,TRBJ1-3,CASSYGGGNTIYF,TGTGCCAGCAGCTACGGAGGGGGAAACACCATATATTTT
TRBV6-1,few,.,TRBJ1-2,CASSEAGGDYGYTF,TGTGCCAGCAGTGAAGCGGGGGGGGACTATGGCTACACCTTC
TRBV27,.,.,TRBJ1-1,CASSFFRNTEAFF,TGTGCCAGCAGTTTCTTCAGGAACACTGAAGCTTTCTTT
TRBV9,few,TRBD1,TRBJ2-5,CASSVTGSLQETQYF,TGTGCCAGCAGCGTGACAGGGTCCCTCCAAGAGACCCAGTACTTC
TRBV20-1,.,TRBD2,TRBJ2-5,CSARDLAGVTETQYF,TGCAGTGCTAGAGATCTAGCGGGGGTAACAGAGACCCAGTACTTC
TRBV7-3,few,.,TRBJ1-1,CASSQTYGPLNTEAFF,TGTGCCAGCAGCCAAACTTATGGGCCCTTGAACACTGAAGCTTTCTTT